This T cell receptor beta chain was recovered during a study of blood T cell repertoires in COVID-19 (dated by TCRdb to the early 2020s). Looking at the study overall: The collaborator samples originated in the United States, Italy and Spain and spanned the acute and convalescent phases of COVID-19. The prospective study material was composed of cDNA or gDNA derived from T cells, B-cell-depleted T cells, or PBMCs. Where HLA class I and class II types were available, the types were taken from metadata supplied by the sample provider, not from assay-based typing. A freely available public database, intended as a resource for researchers studying the immune response to SARS-CoV-2, is where the repertoires were released. Subjects who had been exposed to COVID-19, were actively infected with it, or had recovered from it provided the deeply sampled blood TCRbeta repertoires that made up the dataset. A de-identified subject ID, COVID-19 status, age in years and sex were almost always included in the sample metadata. Samples were obtained from the ongoing ImmuneRACE study (first 160 participants) and from 950 to 1,500 subjects provided by 6 global collaborators. Overall study outcomes, separate from this receptor: Clinical and demographic metadata were provided uncurated, with the amount varying by source and participant.

Each collaborating institution followed its own protocols to collect whole blood in K2EDTA tubes. Collaborator samples were shipped for TCRbeta analysis as frozen whole blood, isolated PBMCs, or DNA extracted from either sample type. Taken from cysteine to phenylalanine, the CDR3 has 14 residues. CDR3 DNA is the only sequence kept; it has 42 bases, read in frame from the first base. The germline V gene supplies CDR1 MNHNS and CDR2 SASEGT. V was cut back by 3 bases and J by 6 bases, leaving a gap of 12 bases between them. In the case of this clone: Its antigen is not yet known. Nothing much larger sits one base from this clone, and base qualities are not available.

TCRbeta CDR3 regions were amplified from genomic DNA using the immunoSEQ Assay, a bias-controlled multiplex PCR. Per the authors' processing: Within the assay, amplification of reference gene primers was used to estimate how many nucleated cells each sample contained. Sequence reads were collapsed and filtered to measure the absolute abundance of every unique TCRbeta CDR3 rearrangement. For each sample, productive Simpson clonality was calculated by taking the square root of Simpson's diversity index across productive rearrangements. TCRdb obtained this table from immuneACCESS and retained in-frame rearrangements with V and J assigned. These tables miss some clones; where compared with another copy, unresolved V genes account for less than half of the shortfall, and the remainder is unexplained. That table furnishes V, J and clone size, whereas the DNA furnished D and trimming. The table for this sample lists some 290,000 clones; around 81% of them were counted only once. The ten largest clones take up less than 3% of the sample.

The sequencing sample was made of peripheral blood. The sequence was obtained from a woman between 55 and 75 years old with active or convalescent COVID-19. The receptor chain draws on TRBV6-1 and TRBJ2-1; the D gene is possibly TRBD2, with 6 bases matching. CDR3 sequence: CASSERGVINEQFF. The sequenced DNA: TGTGCCAGCAGTGAGCGGGGCGTAATCAATGAGCAGTTCTTC.